A single sample is the source of the 29 T cell receptor beta chains below, sequenced in a study of response to subunit inactivated influenza vaccine. TCRdb called the RT-PCR reads again in MiXCR, with one record for every CDR3 protein. The sample holds just over 300,000 distinct CDR3 sequences, about 20% seen once. Source: PBMCs from blood, taken about 20 months after vaccination. The receptors shown here come from a man aged 50-75 years who received an inactivated influenza vaccine.

The table lists this clonotype with a few counts. The gene calls are TRBV5-1 and TRBJ2-1, with 14 bases identical to TRBD2. CDR1 is SGHRS and CDR2 is YFSETQ in the germline V gene. CDR3 size: 16 residues. V was clipped by 4 bases and J by 9 bases; unmatched bases: 9. The CDR3 nucleotides read TGCGCCAGCAGCGCCCGACTAGCGGGAGGGCCGGTTGAGCAGTTCTTC. It specifies CASSARLAGGPVEQFF.

The chain employs TRBV24-1 and TRBJ2-1, with 14 positions matching TRBD2. V was clipped by 2 bases and J by 0 bases; unmatched bases: 8. The CDR3 covers 20 residues. Germline V gene lookup returns CDR1 KGHDR and CDR2 SFDVKD. The CDR3 here is CATSDSPGLAGVLSYNEQFF. The CDR3 DNA sequence: TGTGCCACCAGTGATTCACCGGGACTAGCGGGGGTGCTCTCCTACAATGAGCAGTTCTTC.

The chain joins TRBV4-3 to TRBJ2-1, with TRBD2 matching over 9 bases. V lost 1 base, J lost 7 bases, and 5 bases stayed unmatched. The CDR3 extends over 15 amino acids. Germline CDR1 reads LGHNA; CDR2 reads YSLEER. Here the CDR3 reads CASSQGTSVSNEQFF. In nucleotides, the CDR3 is TGCGCCAGCAGCCAAGGGACTAGCGTCAGTAATGAGCAGTTCTTC.

This clonotype has just a few counts. The V and J genes are TRBV2 and TRBJ1-1; 8 bases are a match to TRBD1. In germline, CDR1 is SNHLY, CDR2 FYNNEI. V lost 0 bases and J lost 9; bases outside the gene matches: 6. The CDR3 runs to 14 residues. CDR3 nucleotide sequence: TGTGCCAGCAGTGAAGCTGGGAGACAGGGGAAAGCTTTCTTT. This sequence encodes CASSEAGRQGKAFF.

As for this clonotype: A junction end diverges from the germline sequence, so it may reflect a read error. The rearrangement joins TRBV3-1 to TRBJ1-1; 8 bases are a match to TRBD1. The germline V gene encodes CDR1 LGHDT and CDR2 YNNKEL (reference sequence). The CDR3 covers 15 residues. The CDR3 nucleotides read TGTGCCAGCAGCCCCAGACAGGGGTCGGGCACTGGAGCTTTCTTT. It specifies CASSPRQGSGTGAFF.

The table lists this clonotype with a few counts. The chain is built from TRBV5-6 and TRBJ2-7; maybe TRBD2 (6 bases). CDR3 size: 13 residues. V lost 4 bases, J lost 0 bases, and 8 bases lay in between. Germline lookup yields CDR1 SGHDT and CDR2 YYEEEE. CDR3: CASSRDFSYEQYF. The CDR3 coding sequence is TGTGCCAGCAGCCGGGACTTCTCCTACGAGCAGTACTTC.

This clonotype has only a few counts. The chain employs TRBV12-3 or TRBV12-4 and TRBJ2-1, with D perhaps matching TRBD2 (5 bases). The ends were cut back, 3 bases at V and 7 bases at J, with 13 bases in the middle. The CDR3 has 14 residues. CDR3 sequence (DNA): TGTGCCAGCAGTTTCAGGCTAGCTGGGAATGAGCAGTTCTTC. It is translated as CASSFRLAGNEQFF.

The rearrangement uses TRBV25-1 and TRBJ1-5; D gene ambiguous. Trimming removed 3 bases from V and 1 base from J, with 10 bases in between. The CDR3 is made up of 15 amino acids. From germline, CDR1 is MGHDK and CDR2 SYGVNS. CDR3 sequence reads: CASSDSLGSNQPQHF. CDR3 nucleotides: TGTGCCAGCAGTGATTCTTTAGGGAGCAATCAGCCCCAGCATTTT.

CDR3 coding DNA: TGTGCCAGCAGCCCGCTACATACTGTGGACGGTCAAGAGACCCAGTACTTC. This sequence encodes CASSPLHTVDGQETQYF. V and J are TRBV6-1 and TRBJ2-5; D ambiguous. CDR1 and CDR2 (germline): MNHNS, SASEGT. V shed 6 bases and J shed 2 bases, with 22 bases lying between them. This CDR3 contains 17 residues.

V usage is TRBV3-1 and J usage is TRBJ2-7; D gene ambiguous. This CDR3 spans 15 amino acids. The germline gives CDR1 LGHDT, CDR2 YNNKEL (reference sequence). V was shortened by 3 bases and J by 0 bases, with 12 bases between the two germline ends. CDR3 coding DNA: TGTGCCAGCAGCCACGGCGGCGGCAGCTCCTACGAGCAGTACTTC. It encodes CASSHGGGSSYEQYF.

This chain links TRBV20-1 with TRBJ2-2; D ambiguous. Germline values: CDR1 DFQATT, CDR2 SNEGSKA (reference sequence). Trimming shortened V by 3 bases and J by 7 bases, and 9 bases separated the two germline ends. This CDR3 spans 12 amino acids. CDR3 coding DNA: TGCAGTGCTAGGGCCGGTGACGGGGAGCTGTTTTTT. Amino acid sequence: CSARAGDGELFF.

A few counts support this clonotype. The chain combines TRBV20-1 with TRBJ2-7, with 10 bases matching TRBD1. Germline V gene sequence: CDR1 DFQATT, CDR2 SNEGSKA (reference sequence). V gave up 6 bases and J gave up 2 bases; unmatched junction bases: 7. The CDR3 has 14 amino acids. CDR3 sequence (DNA): TGCAGTGCGGAAGGACAGGGGGGAACCTACGAGCAGTACTTC. This translates into CSAEGQGGTYEQYF.

This rearrangement joins TRBV18 to TRBJ2-7; 7 bases are a match to TRBD1. This CDR3 is 15 amino acids long. CDR1 and CDR2 from the germline V gene are KGHSH and LQKENI. V was clipped by 3 bases and J by 0 bases; unmatched bases: 5. The CDR3 protein is CASSPGQVNSYEQYF. The DNA for the CDR3 is TGTGCCAGCTCACCTGGACAGGTAAACTCCTACGAGCAGTACTTC.

This clonotype was seen a single time. The chain carries TRBV5-5 and TRBJ2-7, with unresolved D. The CDR3 extends over 15 amino acids. V was pared by 2 bases and J by 0 bases, with 12 bases between. Germline V gene data show CDR1 as SGHKS and CDR2 as YYEKEE (reference sequence). CDR3 residues: CASSLYILSSYEQYF. The CDR3 DNA is TGTGCCAGCAGCTTATACATTCTCAGCTCCTACGAGCAGTACTTC. Looking up the rest from reference TRBV5-5 and TRBJ2-7 gives the full variable domain: DAGVTQSPTHLIKTRGQQVTLRCSPISGHKSVSWYQQVLGQGPQFIFQYYEKEERGRGNFPDRFSARQFPNYSSELNVNALLLGDSALYLCASSLYILSSYEQYFGPGTRLTVT.

The chain employs TRBV7-2 and TRBJ2-5; D uncertain. This CDR3 spans 14 amino acids. V was pared by 1 base and J by 5 bases, with 11 bases between. Germline V gene sequence: CDR1 SGHTA, CDR2 FQGNSA. DNA of the CDR3: TGTGCCAGCAGCTTAGTCATCTCCGAGGAGACCCAGTACTTC. Its protein is CASSLVISEETQYF.

The table lists this clonotype with a few counts. The chain employs TRBV15 and TRBJ2-5, with D possibly called TRBD1 or TRBD2 (5 bases each). Trimming took off 3 bases at V and 2 bases at J, with 16 bases between the two ends. Germline V gives CDR1 LNHNV, CDR2 YYDKDF (reference sequence). The CDR3 has 16 residues. The CDR3 DNA sequence: TGTGCCACCAGCAGGCGACCGACTGGGGGACAAGAGACCCAGTACTTC. Translation: CATSRRPTGGQETQYF.

This clonotype was picked up a small number of times. V is TRBV7-9 and J is TRBJ2-2, with 9 bases aligning to TRBD2. CDR3 length: 16 amino acids. V shed 5 bases and J 1 base; nucleotides not matched to a gene: 5. Germline V gene lookup returns CDR1 SEHNR and CDR2 FQNEAQ (reference sequence). CDR3 coding DNA: TGTGCCAGCAGCGTAACTAGCGGGCTGAACACCGGGGAGCTGTTTTTT. Translation gives CASSVTSGLNTGELFF.

This chain links TRBV14 with TRBJ2-5; TRBD2 aligns across 10 bases. The V gene end was trimmed by 0 bases and the J gene end by 6 bases; junction bases not matched to a gene: 13. This CDR3 spans 18 amino acids. The germline V gene has CDR1 SGHDN and CDR2 FVKESK. CDR3 sequence: CASSQDPASGGLRKTQYF. The CDR3 DNA follows: TGTGCCAGCAGCCAAGATCCGGCTAGCGGGGGACTGAGAAAGACCCAGTACTTC.

The chain combines TRBV12-3 or TRBV12-4 with TRBJ2-3; 14 bases agree with TRBD2. The CDR3 covers 16 residues. The J segment lost 5 bases and the V segment lost 7 bases, leaving 8 bases of the junction unmatched. The CDR3 reads CASTLGLAGAEDTQYF. The CDR3 bases are TGTGCCAGCACCCTGGGACTAGCGGGGGCCGAAGATACGCAGTATTTT.

The V and J genes are TRBV4-2 and TRBJ2-7; weak D call: TRBD2 (6 bases). V was trimmed by 1 base and J by 4 bases, leaving 14 bases between them. The CDR3 extends over 15 amino acids. CDR1 and CDR2 (germline): LGHNA, YNFKEQ. CDR3 DNA sequence: TGTGCCAGCAGCCAAGGATTTAGCGGAGGGTACGAGCAGTACTTC. It specifies CASSQGFSGGYEQYF.

The chain has TRBV2 and TRBJ1-3, with TRBD1 matching 7 bases. With V trimmed by 6 bases and J by 4 bases, 9 bases remained unmatched. This CDR3 is built from 15 residues. Germline V lookup: CDR1 SNHLY, CDR2 FYNNEI. CDR3 amino acids: CASSFTGDSGNTIYF. As DNA, the CDR3 is TGTGCCAGCAGCTTCACAGGGGACTCAGGAAACACCATATATTTT.

This sequence joins TRBV5-1 and TRBJ2-7, with 7 bases lining up with TRBD2. The J segment lost 5 bases and the V segment lost 0 bases, leaving 5 bases of the junction unmatched. This CDR3 spans 14 amino acids. Looked up from germline, CDR1 is SGHRS and CDR2 is YFSETQ. The CDR3 nucleotides read TGCGCCAGCAGCTTGGCCGGCGGGAGCGACGAGCAGTACTTC. Translating it yields CASSLAGGSDEQYF.

The chain is built from TRBV20-1 and TRBJ1-1; TRBD1 matches 7 bases. The germline CDR1 and CDR2 sequences are DFQATT and SNEGSKA (reference sequence). Trimming at V came to 7 bases and at J to 3 bases, leaving 8 bases not matched to a gene. The CDR3 covers 13 residues. The CDR3 DNA is TGCAGTGTTAGGCCCAGGGGGGACACTGAAGCTTTCTTT. It translates to CSVRPRGDTEAFF.

The V and J genes are TRBV12-3 or TRBV12-4 and TRBJ2-2, with unresolved D. Trimming stripped 7 bases from V and 0 bases from J, with 6 bases between. The CDR3 spans 13 residues. CDR3 residues: CASNEPNTGELFF. The CDR3 nucleotides are TGTGCCAGCAACGAGCCGAACACCGGGGAGCTGTTTTTT.

The chain has TRBV3-1 and TRBJ2-7; D is undetermined. This CDR3 has 14 residues. CDR1 is LGHDT and CDR2 is YNNKEL in the germline V gene (reference sequence). With 6 bases removed from V and 6 bases from J, the gap between germline ends came to 18 bases. CDR3 nucleotides: TGTGCCAGCAGTGCGTACAGTTTTCCGGGCGAGCAGTACTTC. It is translated as CASSAYSFPGEQYF.

The chain recombines TRBV27 with TRBJ1-4, with D possibly TRBD1 on 6 matching bases. Trimming took 6 bases from V and 2 from J, leaving 13 bases between them. This CDR3 contains 15 residues. Germline V lookup: CDR1 MNHEY, CDR2 SMNVEV (reference sequence). The CDR3 coding sequence is TGTGCCAGCAGATTGAGGGGGTCCACTAATGAAAAACTGTTTTTT. Encoded protein: CASRLRGSTNEKLFF.

This clonotype was recorded many times. The chain is built from TRBV29-1 and TRBJ2-1; D may be TRBD2 (6 bases). Germline CDR1 is SQVTM and CDR2 is ANQGSEA. Trimming shortened V by 3 bases and J by 10 bases, and 13 bases separated the two germline ends. This CDR3 comprises 12 residues. The CDR3 sequence: CSVDVASVEQFF. CDR3 sequence (DNA): TGCAGCGTTGATGTGGCTAGCGTCGAGCAGTTCTTC.

This clonotype turned up a few times. The chain joins TRBV6-5 to TRBJ1-6, with no clear D. The V and J ends lost 2 bases and 0 bases respectively, with 11 bases between them. This CDR3 contains 17 residues. Germline assignment: CDR1 MNHEY and CDR2 SVGAGI. In DNA form, the CDR3 reads TGTGCCAGCAGTTACCGAATCGGGATCTCCTATAATTCACCCCTCCACTTT. Translation gives CASSYRIGISYNSPLHF.

V usage is TRBV7-2 and J usage is TRBJ1-2, with no clear D. The length of the CDR3 is 15 residues. V was trimmed by 1 base and J by 4 bases, leaving 13 bases between them. CDR1 SGHTA and CDR2 FQGNSA come from the germline V gene. CDR3 in amino acids: CASSLVLQTPYGYTF. In DNA form, the CDR3 reads TGTGCCAGCAGCTTAGTGCTCCAGACTCCCTATGGCTACACCTTC.